One and the same sample provided the 22 T cell receptor beta chains below, sequenced in a study of blood T cell repertoires in COVID-19. Generated by immunoSEQ multiplex PCR, the TCRdb table keeps only in-frame clones and is missing some. Of around 70,000 clones in the sample, 60% to 80% were seen once. Sequencing used peripheral blood. These receptors all stem from a human donor in a cohort sampled during active COVID-19.

The genes are TRBV24-1 and TRBJ2-7, with a weak D call TRBD1 (6 bases). From germline, CDR1 is KGHDR and CDR2 SFDVKD. The CDR3 has 19 residues. Deletions cut 1 base from V and 4 bases from J, with 25 bases between. The CDR3 is CATSDFFRGWSGRLYEQYV. The CDR3 DNA reads TGTGCCACCAGTGATTTTTTTAGGGGGTGGAGCGGCAGACTGTACGAGCAGTACGTC.

This chain connects TRBV28 to TRBJ1-1, with TRBD1 matching 10 bases. V was clipped by 1 base and J by 11 bases; unmatched bases: 4. This CDR3 is built from 13 residues. The germline V gene has CDR1 MDHEN and CDR2 SYDVKM. The CDR3 nucleotides read TGTGCCAGCAGTTTATTGGGACAGGGGTTCGCTTTCTTT. Protein product: CASSLLGQGFAFF.

V gene TRBV28 combines with J gene TRBJ2-7, with 7 bases lining up with TRBD2. The germline CDR1 and CDR2 sequences are MDHEN and SYDVKM. The CDR3 extends over 15 amino acids. V shed 5 bases and J 3 bases; nucleotides not matched to a gene: 10. Written as DNA, the CDR3 is TGTGCCAGCAGTCCCCCGGGAGGTTACTTCTACGAGCAGTACTTC. Protein sequence: CASSPPGGYFYEQYF.

The chain employs TRBV7-2 and TRBJ2-7; TRBD1 agrees at 7 bases. J was trimmed by 2 bases and V by 6 bases; bases with no gene match: 10. The CDR3 is 15 amino acids. The germline V gene encodes CDR1 SGHTA and CDR2 FQGNSA. The CDR3 reads CASRQRDRVTYEQYF. The CDR3 DNA follows: TGTGCCAGCAGACAAAGGGACAGAGTTACCTACGAGCAGTACTTC.

The chain recombines TRBV18 with TRBJ2-5, with 10 bases aligning to TRBD1. The CDR3 spans 15 residues. The germline V gene encodes CDR1 KGHSH and CDR2 LQKENI. Unmatched junction bases numbered 6, after V lost 2 bases and J lost 6 bases. CDR3 DNA: TGTGCCAGCTCACCAGGGACAGGGGACCATCAGACCCAGTACTTC. Translated, it gives CASSPGTGDHQTQYF.

The chain links TRBV11-2 to TRBJ1-2; TRBD1 is a possible D gene (6 bases). V lost 1 base and J 2 bases, leaving 11 bases between the germline ends. This CDR3 region has 15 residues. Per the germline V gene, CDR1 is SGHAT and CDR2 is FQNNGV. CDR3 DNA sequence: TGTGCCAGCAGCTTAGCGGTGACAGGCAACTATGGCTACACCTTC. Protein product: CASSLAVTGNYGYTF.

The chain joins TRBV11-2 to TRBJ2-7, with a possible D match to TRBD1 (5 bases). CDR1 and CDR2 from the germline V gene are SGHAT and FQNNGV. The CDR3 covers 13 residues. Between the trimmed V and J ends, which lost 5 bases and 5 bases, there was a span of 13 bases. DNA for the CDR3: TGTGCCAGCAGCCCCACGTGGGGCCACGAGCAGTACTTC. As protein: CASSPTWGHEQYF.

This chain uses TRBV18 with TRBJ1-5; D gene ambiguous. The V and J ends lost 3 bases and 4 bases respectively, with 7 bases between them. Germline V CDR1 and CDR2: KGHSH, LQKENI. This CDR3 is built from 13 residues. The CDR3 DNA reads TGTGCCAGCTCACCGTCCGGGAATCAGCCCCAGCATTTT. This sequence encodes CASSPSGNQPQHF.

The V gene is TRBV9, the J gene TRBJ1-3, with D perhaps matching TRBD1 (5 bases). This CDR3 contains 15 residues. V lost 3 bases and J lost 0, with 10 bases in between. CDR1 and CDR2 (germline): SGDLS, YYNGEE. CDR3 sequence reads: CASSGRDYSGNTIYF. The CDR3 DNA reads TGTGCCAGCAGCGGCAGGGATTACTCTGGAAACACCATATATTTT.

This clone was observed a few times. The chain uses TRBV11-3 and TRBJ1-4, with D perhaps matching TRBD1 (6 bases). V lost 4 bases, J lost 12 bases, and 12 bases lay in between. The CDR3 extends over 12 amino acids. Germline CDR1 is SGHNT and CDR2 is YENEEA. The CDR3, as DNA: TGTGCCAGCAGCTCGACCTCAGGGGAACTGTTTTTT. This translates into CASSSTSGELFF.

The chain couples TRBV7-8 to TRBJ2-7, with 12 bases lining up with TRBD2. The J segment lost 3 bases and the V segment lost 0 bases, leaving 9 bases of the junction unmatched. CDR1 and CDR2 from the germline V gene are SGHVS and FQNEAQ. The length of the CDR3 is 18 residues. This chain's CDR3 is CASSLAYSEGLAGYEQYV. The DNA for the CDR3 is TGTGCCAGCAGCTTAGCGTATTCGGAGGGACTAGCGGGCTACGAGCAGTACGTC.

V usage is TRBV29-1 and J usage is TRBJ1-3; the D gene is possibly TRBD1 (5 bases). V was cut by 4 bases and J by 0 bases, with 10 bases left in between. Germline values: CDR1 SQVTM, CDR2 ANQGSEA. CDR3 length: 14 amino acids. Written as DNA, the CDR3 is TGCAGCGTTGTAGGGGAAAGCTCTGGAAACACCATATATTTT. Translating it yields CSVVGESSGNTIYF.

This chain uses TRBV28 with TRBJ2-7; 10 bases are shared with TRBD1. This CDR3 region has 13 residues. Per the germline V gene, CDR1 is MDHEN and CDR2 is SYDVKM. Germline trimming cut 4 bases from V and 7 bases from J; bases unmatched to any gene: 4. Here the CDR3 reads CASSWDRGREQYF. The DNA for the CDR3 is TGTGCCAGCAGTTGGGACAGGGGAAGGGAGCAGTACTTC.

The CDR3 is CASSSTGSGNTIYF. CDR3 nucleotide sequence: TGTGCCAGCTCATCGACAGGGTCTGGAAACACCATATATTTT. This rearrangement joins TRBV18 to TRBJ1-3; 7 bases line up with TRBD1. The CDR3 runs 14 residues. The ends lost 5 bases at V and 1 base at J; junction bases unmatched: 2. CDR1 is KGHSH, CDR2 LQKENI, per germline. Complete variable domain (other parts from reference TRBV18 and TRBJ1-3): NAGVMQNPRHLVRRRGQEARLRCSPMKGHSHVYWYRQLPEEGLKFMVYLQKENIIDESGMPKERFSAEFPKEGPSILRIQQVVRGDSAAYFCASSSTGSGNTIYFGEGSWLTVV.

This chain uses TRBV18 with TRBJ2-7, with D maybe TRBD1 (5 bases). The CDR3 consists of 14 residues. Per the germline V gene, CDR1 is KGHSH and CDR2 is LQKENI. The V gene lost 3 bases and the J gene lost 2 bases, with 11 bases spanning the gap. CDR3 DNA: TGTGCCAGCTCACCGATAGACAGACCCTACGAGCAGTACGTC. Translated, it gives CASSPIDRPYEQYV.

This clone showed up just once. The chain joins TRBV5-1 to TRBJ1-4, with 8 bases aligning to TRBD1. CDR1 and CDR2 (germline): SGHRS, YFSETQ. The CDR3 extends over 17 amino acids. The V segment lost 4 bases and the J segment 4 bases; nucleotides outside the gene matches: 12. The CDR3 coding sequence is TGCGCCAGCAGCCGGAGTAGAGGACAGGGAAATAATGAAAAACTGTTTTTT. Amino acids: CASSRSRGQGNNEKLFF.

The chain combines TRBV30 with TRBJ2-7, with 9 bases identical to TRBD1. The length of the CDR3 is 14 residues. The germline gives CDR1 GTSNPN, CDR2 SVGIG (reference sequence). V shed 3 bases and J 2 bases; nucleotides not matched to a gene: 5. CDR3 amino acids: CAWSGTGFAYEQYF. The CDR3 nucleotides read TGTGCCTGGAGCGGGACAGGGTTCGCCTACGAGCAGTACTTC.

The chain carries TRBV10-3 and TRBJ2-7; TRBD2 matches at 9 bases. The trim removed 3 bases at V and 2 bases at J, leaving 2 bases unmatched. The V gene's germline CDR1 is ENHRY and CDR2 SYGVKD. The CDR3 sequence is 14 residues long. The CDR3 loop reads CAISEGLATYEQYV. DNA for the CDR3: TGTGCCATCAGTGAAGGACTAGCGACCTACGAGCAGTACGTC.

This chain joins TRBV7-2 and TRBJ2-3; TRBD1 might be the D (5 bases). The CDR3 has 13 residues. V was shortened by 2 bases and J by 12 bases, with 15 bases between the two germline ends. Germline values: CDR1 SGHTA, CDR2 FQGNSA. The CDR3 nucleotides read TGTGCCAGCAGCTTACAGGGCTCAAGATCTCAGTATTTT. Translated, it gives CASSLQGSRSQYF. The complete variable domain, with remaining parts taken from reference TRBV7-2 and TRBJ2-3, reads GAGVSQSPSNKVTEKGKDVELRCDPISGHTALYWYRQSLGQGLEFLIYFQGNSAPDKSGLPSDRFSAERTGGSVSTLTIQRTQQEDSAVYLCASSLQGSRSQYFGPGTRLTVL.

On this clone: Relative to the germline gene, one junction end is altered; a read error may explain this. V usage is TRBV3-1 (or the pseudogene TRBV3-2) and J usage is TRBJ2-1, with D perhaps TRBD1 (5 bases). CDR3 length: 12 residues. CDR1 is LGHDT and CDR2 is YNNKEL in the germline V gene (reference sequence). The CDR3 loop is CASEQAHNGQFF. The CDR3 bases are TGTGCCAGCGAACAGGCCCACAATGGGCAGTTCTTC.

The chain recombines TRBV7-3 with TRBJ2-1; 7 bases align to TRBD2. The ends lost 5 bases at V and 6 bases at J; junction bases unmatched: 4. Looked up from germline, CDR1 is SGHTA and CDR2 is FQGTGA. There are 13 residues in the CDR3. CDR3 DNA sequence: TGTGCCAGCAGCCCCGGACTAGTCAATGAGCAGTTCTTC. Protein sequence: CASSPGLVNEQFF. Supplemented by reference TRBV7-3 and TRBJ2-1, the full variable domain reads GAGVSQTPSNKVTEKGKYVELRCDPISGHTALYWYRQSLGQGPEFLIYFQGTGAADDSGLPNDRFFAVRPEGSVSTLKIQRTERGDSAVYLCASSPGLVNEQFFGPGTRLTVL.

The rearrangement uses TRBV30 and TRBJ1-2; possible D gene TRBD1, 5 bases. The CDR3 loop spans 12 amino acids. The V and J ends lost 7 bases and 8 bases respectively, with 17 bases between them. Germline V gene lookup returns CDR1 GTSNPN and CDR2 SVGIG (reference sequence). The CDR3 bases are TGTGCCTTCCCAGGGAGGGCGGGAGGCTACACCTTC. Translating gives CAFPGRAGGYTF.